These 2 T cell receptor beta chains came from one sample sequenced in a study of Ad26.COV2.S vaccination and SARS-CoV-2 variants (dated by TCRdb to about 2021). The time point label for this specimen denotes: individuals recovered from natural SARS-CoV-2 infection. Library construction relied on the immunoSEQ multiplex PCR assay. Imported from immuneACCESS, the table was reduced by TCRdb to in-frame sequences with V and J called. These copies leave out some clones; in studies compared against another copy, an unresolved V gene accounts for under half, and the cause of the remainder is not known. Recorded for this sample are around 100,000 clones; 82% of them occurred a single time. Approximately 15% of the sample lies in the top ten. Specimen: peripheral blood, collected after recovery from COVID-19. These receptors were obtained from a human donor who had recovered from COVID-19.

This clone came up a few times. The genes are TRBV9 and TRBJ1-2; 11 bases line up with TRBD1. Germline V gene sequence: CDR1 SGDLS, CDR2 YYNGEE. The CDR3 covers 15 residues. V was pared by 3 bases and J by 8 bases, with 9 bases of the junction left unmatched. In DNA, the CDR3 is TGTGCCAGCAGCGCCTCGTCGCGGACAGGGGGCGGCTACACCTTC. Protein sequence: CASSASSRTGGGYTF.

The chain recombines TRBV12-3 or TRBV12-4 with TRBJ2-1, with no clear D. Trimming left V 4 bases short and J 8 bases short, with 12 bases between. The CDR3 has 13 residues. The CDR3 DNA reads TGTGCCAGCAGTTCTACGTCTAGGTATGAGCAGTTCTTC. Protein sequence: CASSSTSRYEQFF.